A single sample is the source of the 8 T cell receptor beta chains below, sequenced in a study of CD8+CD57+ T cells in acquired aplastic anemia. Selection for sequencing was limited to patients who had shown CD8+CD57+ cell expansion by flow cytometry. Genomic DNA, serving as template, underwent TCR beta VDJ and CDR3 profiling. TCRdb re-called the reads through MiXCR, storing one row per CDR3 protein. The sample shows 400,000 to 600,000 distinct CDR3 sequences, approximately 32% of them seen only once. Sequences were obtained from sorted CD4+, CD8+, or CD8+CD57+ T cells (not recorded which) from PBMCs. These receptors were collected from a human donor with aplastic anemia.

The table lists this clonotype with a count of one. The junction departs from germline at one end; a sequencing error may be responsible. The chain employs TRBV10-1 and TRBJ2-3; weak D call: TRBD1 (6 bases). There are 12 residues in the CDR3. Germline V gene lookup returns CDR1 WNHNN and CDR2 SYGVQD (reference sequence). The DNA of the CDR3 is TGTGCCATCAGTGAGTCAACAGGGCCGCAGTATTTT. This encodes CAISESTGPQYF.

CDR3 protein: CASRLTGTGVVNEQFF. The CDR3 bases are TGTGCCAGCAGACTTACCGGGACAGGGGTGGTAAATGAGCAGTTCTTC. The chain is built from TRBV7-2 and TRBJ2-1, with 10 positions matching TRBD1. The CDR3 covers 16 residues. The germline gives CDR1 SGHTA, CDR2 FQGNSA. The J segment lost 7 bases and the V segment lost 6 bases, leaving 12 bases of the junction unmatched.

The V gene is TRBV2, the J gene TRBJ1-1; D is unclear. The germline gives CDR1 SNHLY, CDR2 FYNNEI. V was pared by 6 bases and J by 1 base, with 15 bases between. CDR3 length equals 15 residues. The CDR3 DNA is TGTGCCAGCAGCCCCCACAGAGACCCGAACACTGAAGCTTTCTTT. Amino acids: CASSPHRDPNTEAFF.

The V call is TRBV7-8, the J call TRBJ2-7; D is possibly TRBD1 (6 bases). The CDR3 extends over 13 amino acids. V was trimmed by 6 bases and J by 3 bases, leaving 12 bases between them. CDR1 and CDR2 from the germline V gene are SGHVS and FQNEAQ. The CDR3 protein is CASSWAGDYEQYF. In nucleotides, the CDR3 is TGTGCCAGCAGTTGGGCAGGGGACTACGAGCAGTACTTC.

This clonotype was observed a few times. The V call is TRBV7-9, the J call TRBJ2-5, with a weak D call TRBD1 (6 bases). Trimming took off 2 bases at V and 3 bases at J, with 13 bases between the two ends. CDR1 is SEHNR and CDR2 is FQNEAQ in the germline V gene (reference sequence). The CDR3 contains 15 residues. The CDR3 region has the DNA TGTGCCAGCAGCTTAAAGGGGACACTTAAAGAGACCCAGTACTTC. Amino acid sequence: CASSLKGTLKETQYF.

V and J are TRBV25-1 and TRBJ1-2; TRBD1 aligns across 11 bases. The CDR3 is 16 residues long. The germline CDR1 and CDR2 sequences are MGHDK and SYGVNS. V lost 8 bases, J lost 4 bases, and 12 bases stayed unmatched. In DNA form, the CDR3 reads TGTGCCAGCTTCCGTGGATGGACAGGGGGCCGCTATGGCTACACCTTC. Residues: CASFRGWTGGRYGYTF.

This clonotype has ten or more counts. V gene TRBV2 combines with J gene TRBJ1-2; D is undetermined. CDR1 SNHLY and CDR2 FYNNEI come from the germline V gene. The V end was cut by 2 bases, the J end by 5 bases, with 9 bases between. CDR3 length: 13 amino acids. The CDR3 sequence: CASSEWDEYGYTF. CDR3 nucleotide sequence: TGTGCCAGCAGTGAATGGGATGAATATGGCTACACCTTC.

Many counts were recorded for this clonotype. CDR3 DNA sequence: TGTGCCAGCAGCGTAGAAGATGGGACAGACTACGAGCAGTACTTC. This encodes CASSVEDGTDYEQYF. The chain combines TRBV9 with TRBJ2-7, with TRBD1 matching 7 bases. Per the germline V gene, CDR1 is SGDLS and CDR2 is YYNGEE. After removal of 0 bases from V and 3 bases from J, the junction contained 6 bases not matched to a gene. This CDR3 is built from 15 residues.